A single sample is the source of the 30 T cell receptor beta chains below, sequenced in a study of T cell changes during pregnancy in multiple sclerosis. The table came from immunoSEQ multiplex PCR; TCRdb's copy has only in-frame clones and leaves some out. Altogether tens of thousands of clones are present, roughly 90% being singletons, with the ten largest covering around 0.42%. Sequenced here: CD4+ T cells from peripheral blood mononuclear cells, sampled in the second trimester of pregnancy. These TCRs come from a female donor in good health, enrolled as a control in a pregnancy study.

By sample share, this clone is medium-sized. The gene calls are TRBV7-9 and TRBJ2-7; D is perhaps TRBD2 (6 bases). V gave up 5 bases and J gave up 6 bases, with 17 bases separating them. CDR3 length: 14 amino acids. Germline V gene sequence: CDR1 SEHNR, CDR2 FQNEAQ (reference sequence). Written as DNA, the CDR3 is TGTGCCAGCAGCCCCCTAGGGTTCGGGGGCGAGCAGTACTTC. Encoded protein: CASSPLGFGGEQYF.

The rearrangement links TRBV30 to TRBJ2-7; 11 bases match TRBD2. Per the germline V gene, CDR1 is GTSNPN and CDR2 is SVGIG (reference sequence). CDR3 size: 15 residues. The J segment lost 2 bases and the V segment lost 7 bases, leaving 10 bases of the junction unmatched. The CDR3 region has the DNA TGTGCCTCTGGGAGAGCTAGCGGGGGGCCCTACGAGCAGTACTTC. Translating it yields CASGRASGGPYEQYF.

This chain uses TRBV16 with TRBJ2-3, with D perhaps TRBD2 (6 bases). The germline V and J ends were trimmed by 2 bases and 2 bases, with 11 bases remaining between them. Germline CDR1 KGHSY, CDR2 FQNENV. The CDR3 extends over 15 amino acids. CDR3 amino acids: CASSQAGTTTDTQYF. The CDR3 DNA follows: TGTGCCAGCAGCCAAGCGGGAACTACCACAGATACGCAGTATTTT.

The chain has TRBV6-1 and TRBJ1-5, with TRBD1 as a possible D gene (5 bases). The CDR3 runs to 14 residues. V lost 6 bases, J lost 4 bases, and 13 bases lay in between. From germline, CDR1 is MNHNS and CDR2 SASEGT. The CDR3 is CASRAGTTNQPQHF. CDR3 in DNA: TGTGCCAGCAGGGCCGGGACTACGAATCAGCCCCAGCATTTT.

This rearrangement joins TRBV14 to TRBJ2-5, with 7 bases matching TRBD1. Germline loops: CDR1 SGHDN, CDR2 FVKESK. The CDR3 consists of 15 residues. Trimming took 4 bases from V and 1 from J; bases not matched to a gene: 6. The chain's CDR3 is CASSPVQGTQETQYF. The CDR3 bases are TGTGCCAGCAGCCCCGTACAGGGGACCCAAGAGACCCAGTACTTC.

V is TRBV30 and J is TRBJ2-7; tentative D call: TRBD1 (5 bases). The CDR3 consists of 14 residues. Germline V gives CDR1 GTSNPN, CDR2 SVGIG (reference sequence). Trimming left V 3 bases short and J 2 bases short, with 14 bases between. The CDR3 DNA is TGTGCCTGGAGCCCGGACAATCGACCCTACGAGCAGTACTTC. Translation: CAWSPDNRPYEQYF.

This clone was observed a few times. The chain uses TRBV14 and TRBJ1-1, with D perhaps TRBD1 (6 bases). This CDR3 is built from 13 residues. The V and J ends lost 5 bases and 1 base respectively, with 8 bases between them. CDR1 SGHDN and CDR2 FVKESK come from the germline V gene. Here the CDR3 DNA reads TGTGCCAGCAGCGTACAGGGGAACACTGAAGCTTTCTTT. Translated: CASSVQGNTEAFF. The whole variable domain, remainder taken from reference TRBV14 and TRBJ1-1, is EAGVTQFPSHSVIEKGQTVTLRCDPISGHDNLYWYRRVMGKEIKFLLHFVKESKQDESGMPNNRFLAERTGGTYSTLKVQPAELEDSGVYFCASSVQGNTEAFFGQGTRLTVV.

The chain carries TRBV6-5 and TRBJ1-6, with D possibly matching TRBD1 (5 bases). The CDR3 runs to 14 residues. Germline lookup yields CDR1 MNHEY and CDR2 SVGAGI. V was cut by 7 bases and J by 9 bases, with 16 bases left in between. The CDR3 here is CASTLLRVSSPLHF. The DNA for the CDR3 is TGTGCCAGCACCCTACTCAGGGTTTCTTCACCCCTCCACTTT.

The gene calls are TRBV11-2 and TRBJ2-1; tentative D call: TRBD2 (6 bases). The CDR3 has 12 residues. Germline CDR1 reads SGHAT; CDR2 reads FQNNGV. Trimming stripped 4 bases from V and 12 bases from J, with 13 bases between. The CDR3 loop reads CASSSMDYGQFF. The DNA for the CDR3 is TGTGCCAGCAGCTCCATGGACTACGGGCAGTTCTTC.

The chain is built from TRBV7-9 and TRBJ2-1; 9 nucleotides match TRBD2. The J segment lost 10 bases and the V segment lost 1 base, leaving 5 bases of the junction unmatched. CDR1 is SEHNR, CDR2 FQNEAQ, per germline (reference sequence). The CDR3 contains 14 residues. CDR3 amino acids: CASSLEGLASEQFF. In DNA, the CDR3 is TGTGCCAGCAGCTTAGAGGGACTAGCTAGCGAGCAGTTCTTC.

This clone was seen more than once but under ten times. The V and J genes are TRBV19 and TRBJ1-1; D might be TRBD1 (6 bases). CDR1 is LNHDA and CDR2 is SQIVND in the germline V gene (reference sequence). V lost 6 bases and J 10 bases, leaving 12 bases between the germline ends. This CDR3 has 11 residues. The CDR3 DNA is TGTGCCAGTAGGGGTACAGGGTTAGCTTTCTTT. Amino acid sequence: CASRGTGLAFF.

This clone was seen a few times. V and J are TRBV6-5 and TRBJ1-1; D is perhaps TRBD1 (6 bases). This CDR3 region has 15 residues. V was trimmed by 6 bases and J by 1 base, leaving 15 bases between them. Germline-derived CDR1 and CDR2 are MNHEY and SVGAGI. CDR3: CASSRHGQQNTEAFF. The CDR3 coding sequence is TGTGCCAGCAGCCGTCACGGACAGCAGAACACTGAAGCTTTCTTT.

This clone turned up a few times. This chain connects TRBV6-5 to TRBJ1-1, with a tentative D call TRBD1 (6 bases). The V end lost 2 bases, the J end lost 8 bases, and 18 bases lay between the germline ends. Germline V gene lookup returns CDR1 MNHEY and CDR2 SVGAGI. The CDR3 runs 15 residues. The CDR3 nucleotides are TGTGCCAGCAGTTACGTGGCACAGGGTCCTTTCGAAGCTTTCTTT. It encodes CASSYVAQGPFEAFF.

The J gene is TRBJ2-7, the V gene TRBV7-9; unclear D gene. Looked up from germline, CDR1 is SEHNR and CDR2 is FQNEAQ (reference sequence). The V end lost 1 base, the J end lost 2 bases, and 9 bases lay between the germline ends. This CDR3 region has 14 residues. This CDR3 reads CASSLVPGTYEQYF. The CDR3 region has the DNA TGTGCCAGCAGCTTAGTTCCAGGTACCTACGAGCAGTACTTC.

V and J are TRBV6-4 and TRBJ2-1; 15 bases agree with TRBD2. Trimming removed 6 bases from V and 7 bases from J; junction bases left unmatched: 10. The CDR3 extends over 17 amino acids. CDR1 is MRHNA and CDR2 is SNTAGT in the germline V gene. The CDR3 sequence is CASSVQPGTSGRNEQFF. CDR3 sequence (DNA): TGTGCCAGCAGCGTCCAACCCGGGACTAGCGGGAGGAATGAGCAGTTCTTC.

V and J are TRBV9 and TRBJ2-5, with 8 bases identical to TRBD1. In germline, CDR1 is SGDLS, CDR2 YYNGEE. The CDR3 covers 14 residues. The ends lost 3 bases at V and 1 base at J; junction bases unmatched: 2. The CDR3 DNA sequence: TGTGCCAGCAGCGAGACAGGGGTCCAAGAGACCCAGTACTTC. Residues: CASSETGVQETQYF.

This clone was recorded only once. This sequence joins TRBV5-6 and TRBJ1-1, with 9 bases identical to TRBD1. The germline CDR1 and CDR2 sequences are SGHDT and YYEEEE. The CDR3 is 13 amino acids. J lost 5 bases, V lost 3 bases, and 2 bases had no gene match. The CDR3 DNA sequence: TGTGCCAGCAGCTGGACAGGGGTGACTGAAGCTTTCTTT. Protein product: CASSWTGVTEAFF.

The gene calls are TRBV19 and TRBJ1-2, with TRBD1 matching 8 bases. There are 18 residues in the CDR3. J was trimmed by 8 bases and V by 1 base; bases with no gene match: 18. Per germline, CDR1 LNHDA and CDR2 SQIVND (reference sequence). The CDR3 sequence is CASSIALGTGTGAYGYTF. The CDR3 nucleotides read TGTGCCAGTAGTATAGCCCTGGGTACCGGGACAGGAGCCTACGGCTACACCTTC. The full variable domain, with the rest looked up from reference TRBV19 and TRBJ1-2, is DGGITQSPKYLFRKEGQNVTLSCEQNLNHDAMYWYRQDPGQGLRLIYYSQIVNDFQKGDIAEGYSVSREKKESFPLTVTSAQKNPTAFYLCASSIALGTGTGAYGYTFGSGTRLTVV.

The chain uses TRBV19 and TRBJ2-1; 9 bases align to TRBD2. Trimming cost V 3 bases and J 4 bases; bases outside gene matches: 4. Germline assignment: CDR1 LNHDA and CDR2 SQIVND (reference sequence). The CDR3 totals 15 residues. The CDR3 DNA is TGTGCCAGTAGTATCCAGCGGGGGGCTTACAATGAGCAGTTCTTC. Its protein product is CASSIQRGAYNEQFF.

CDR3 sequence (DNA): TGTGCCAGTAGTTCCAACTTGAACACTGAAGCTTTCTTT. This sequence encodes CASSSNLNTEAFF. This chain joins TRBV19 and TRBJ1-1; no clear D. The CDR3 consists of 13 residues. Germline V gene sequence: CDR1 LNHDA, CDR2 SQIVND (reference sequence). Between the trimmed V and J ends, which lost 5 bases and 0 bases, there was a span of 7 bases.

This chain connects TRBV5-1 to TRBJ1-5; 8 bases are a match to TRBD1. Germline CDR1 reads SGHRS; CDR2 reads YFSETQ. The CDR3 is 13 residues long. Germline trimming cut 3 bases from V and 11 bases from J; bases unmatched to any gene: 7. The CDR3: CASSSQQGGTQHF. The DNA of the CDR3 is TGCGCCAGCAGCTCACAACAGGGGGGCACCCAGCATTTT.

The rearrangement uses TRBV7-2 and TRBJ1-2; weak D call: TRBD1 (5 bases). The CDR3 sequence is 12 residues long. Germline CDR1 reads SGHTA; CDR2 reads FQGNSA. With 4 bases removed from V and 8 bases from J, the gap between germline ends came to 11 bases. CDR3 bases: TGTGCCAGCAGCTGGGACTTTGGAGGCTACACCTTC. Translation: CASSWDFGGYTF.

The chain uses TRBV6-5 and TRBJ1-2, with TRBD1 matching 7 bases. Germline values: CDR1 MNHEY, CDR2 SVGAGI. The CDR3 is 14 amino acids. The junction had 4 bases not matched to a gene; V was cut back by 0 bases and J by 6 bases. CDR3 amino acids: CASSYSRTGDGYTF. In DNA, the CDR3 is TGTGCCAGCAGTTACTCTCGGACAGGAGATGGCTACACCTTC.

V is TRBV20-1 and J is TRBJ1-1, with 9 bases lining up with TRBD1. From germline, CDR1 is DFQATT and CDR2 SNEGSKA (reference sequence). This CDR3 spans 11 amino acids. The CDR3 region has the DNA TGCAGGACAGGGGGTAGGACTGAAGCTTTCTTT. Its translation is CRTGGRTEAFF.

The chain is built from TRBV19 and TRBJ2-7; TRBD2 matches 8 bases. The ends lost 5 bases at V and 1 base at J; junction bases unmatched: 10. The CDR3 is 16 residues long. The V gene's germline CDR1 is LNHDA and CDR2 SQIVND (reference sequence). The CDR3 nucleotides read TGTGCCAGTAGTCCGAATGTCCTAGCGGGTTCCTACGAGCAGTACTTC. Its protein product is CASSPNVLAGSYEQYF.

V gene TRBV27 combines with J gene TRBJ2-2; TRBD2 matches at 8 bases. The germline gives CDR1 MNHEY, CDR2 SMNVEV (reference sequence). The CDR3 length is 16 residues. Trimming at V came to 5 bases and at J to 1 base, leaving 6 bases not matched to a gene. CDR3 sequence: CASSRSGGWNTGELFF. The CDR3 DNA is TGTGCCAGCAGTCGCAGCGGGGGATGGAACACCGGGGAGCTGTTTTTT.

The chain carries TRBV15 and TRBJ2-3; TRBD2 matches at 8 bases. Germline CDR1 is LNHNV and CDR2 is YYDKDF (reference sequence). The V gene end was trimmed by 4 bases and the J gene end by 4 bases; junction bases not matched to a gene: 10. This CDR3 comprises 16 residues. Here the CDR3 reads CATSNREREFADTQYF. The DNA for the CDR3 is TGTGCCACCAGCAACCGTGAGCGGGAGTTTGCAGATACGCAGTATTTT.

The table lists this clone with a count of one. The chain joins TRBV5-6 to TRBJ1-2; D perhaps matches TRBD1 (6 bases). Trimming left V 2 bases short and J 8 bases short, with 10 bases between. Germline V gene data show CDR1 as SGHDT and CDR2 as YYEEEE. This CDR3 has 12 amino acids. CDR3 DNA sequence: TGTGCCAGCAGCTTACAGGGAACAGGCTACACCTTC. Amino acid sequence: CASSLQGTGYTF.

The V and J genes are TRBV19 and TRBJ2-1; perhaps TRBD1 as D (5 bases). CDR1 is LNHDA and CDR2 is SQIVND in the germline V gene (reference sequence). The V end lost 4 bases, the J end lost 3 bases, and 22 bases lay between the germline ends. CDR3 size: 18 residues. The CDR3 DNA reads TGTGCCAGTAGTACATTTACCAAGAAAGGGGTAGACTACAATGAGCAGTTCTTC. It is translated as CASSTFTKKGVDYNEQFF. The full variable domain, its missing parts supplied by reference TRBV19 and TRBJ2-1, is DGGITQSPKYLFRKEGQNVTLSCEQNLNHDAMYWYRQDPGQGLRLIYYSQIVNDFQKGDIAEGYSVSREKKESFPLTVTSAQKNPTAFYLCASSTFTKKGVDYNEQFFGPGTRLTVL.

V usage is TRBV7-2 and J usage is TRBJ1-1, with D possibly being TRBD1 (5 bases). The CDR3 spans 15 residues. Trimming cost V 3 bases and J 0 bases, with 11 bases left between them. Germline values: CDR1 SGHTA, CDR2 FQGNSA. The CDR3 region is CASSFTRVMNTEAFF. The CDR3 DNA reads TGTGCCAGCAGCTTCACCAGGGTCATGAACACTGAAGCTTTCTTT.